This TCR beta chain was profiled in a study of naive and memory T cell subsets. This CDR3 is 16 amino acids long. The V gene's germline CDR1 is SGHTA and CDR2 FQGNSA. Deletions cut 3 bases from V and 8 bases from J, with 20 bases between. Separate alpha and beta amplification began at the second PCR step. The beta constant-region primer was an equimolar mix of two oligonucleotides covering TRBC1 and TRBC2. The ligated cDNA underwent four PCR rounds using SP2 and nested alpha and beta constant-region primers. A single record per CDR3 protein comes from TCRdb applying MiXCR to the UMI-ligation and nested PCR reads. The sample includes some 150,000 distinct CDR3 sequences, about 18% seen only once; the top ten take 0.14% to 0.15%.

The chain couples TRBV7-2 to TRBJ2-4; D is ambiguous. Sequencing used naive CD4+ T cells from blood. This TCR derives from a human donor in good health. CDR3 sequence: CASSLRPRAPGDIQYF. CDR3 DNA: TGTGCCAGCAGCTTGCGCCCTCGGGCCCCTGGGGACATTCAGTACTTC.